These T cell receptor beta chains were read from a single sample in a study of shared clonotypes between healthy human individuals. Produced via immunoSEQ multiplex PCR; TCRdb's table is partial and in-frame only. The repertoire has roughly 850,000 clones, about 97% of them found once; the top ten carry under 0.25%. Sequenced sample: naive CD8+ T cells sorted from blood. The receptor source for this set is a man aged 25 to 40 in good health. The CDR3 runs from the conserved cysteine through the conserved F or W. Each record gives: J gene, clone size, D gene, V gene, CDR3 protein, CDR3 DNA. D genes are given only for firm matches. Rows give clone size only sometimes, using once, few, many, or a class for an expanded clone.

>TRBJ2-7|once|NA|TRBV7-6
CASSPGLIYEQYF
TGTGCCAGCAGCCCAGGACTGATCTACGAGCAGTACTTC
>TRBJ2-7|NA|TRBD1|TRBV5-5
CASSLAGQVYEQYF
TGTGCCAGCAGCTTGGCGGGACAGGTCTACGAGCAGTACTTC
>TRBJ2-3|once|NA|TRBV27
CASSLALWDTQYF
TGTGCCAGCAGTTTAGCCTTATGGGATACGCAGTATTTT
>TRBJ2-7|NA|TRBD2|TRBV5-5
CASSLGTSVYEQYF
TGTGCCAGCAGCTTGGGGACTAGCGTCTACGAGCAGTACTTC
>TRBJ2-2|NA|TRBD2|TRBV4-3
CASSLSGRAENTGELFF
TGCGCCAGCAGCCTTAGCGGGAGGGCCGAGAACACCGGGGAGCTGTTTTTT
>TRBJ2-1|NA|TRBD1|TRBV27
CASGGQGASYNEQFF
TGTGCCAGCGGGGGACAGGGGGCGTCCTACAATGAGCAGTTCTTC
>TRBJ1-2|once|NA|TRBV9
CASSPSLTTDIYGYTF
TGTGCCAGCAGCCCGAGCTTGACGACAGATATCTATGGCTACACCTTC
>TRBJ2-2|NA|TRBD2|TRBV7-9
CASRTLLAGGPVTGELFF
TGTGCCAGCAGGACTCTGCTAGCGGGAGGGCCGGTCACCGGGGAGCTGTTTTTT
>TRBJ1-1|NA|NA|TRBV7-9
CASSSPSGRRTEAFF
TGTGCCAGCAGCTCCCCAAGCGGGCGGAGGACTGAAGCTTTCTTT
>TRBJ2-7|NA|NA|TRBV18
CASSPGTRGYEQYF
TGTGCCAGCTCACCGGGTACCCGGGGCTACGAGCAGTACTTC
>TRBJ2-7|NA|TRBD2|TRBV7-6
CASSLSSGTSGRVGYEQYF
TGTGCCAGCAGCTTATCCTCCGGGACTAGCGGGAGGGTGGGATACGAGCAGTACTTC
>TRBJ2-3|NA|NA|TRBV30
CAWDFGVSTDTQYF
TGTGCCTGGGACTTCGGAGTGAGCACAGATACGCAGTATTTT
>TRBJ2-2|NA|NA|TRBV12-5
CASGLGIGGELFF
TGTGCTAGTGGTTTGGGGATCGGCGGGGAGCTGTTTTTT
>TRBJ2-7|NA|NA|TRBV28
CATTGLSYEQYF
TGTGCCACCACCGGACTCTCCTACGAGCAGTACTTC
>TRBJ1-2|NA|NA|TRBV27
CASSLTGELFTF
TGTGCCAGCAGTTTGACTGGGGAACTGTTCACCTTC
>TRBJ2-7|once|NA|TRBV11-2
CASSSPAQSYEQYF
TGTGCCAGCAGCTCTCCGGCGCAATCCTACGAGCAGTACTTC
>TRBJ1-2|NA|TRBD1|TRBV2
CASRAQGANYGYTF
TGTGCCAGCAGGGCTCAGGGGGCTAACTATGGCTACACCTTC
>TRBJ2-7|NA|NA|TRBV5-6
CASSLAGLSYEQYF
TGTGCCAGCAGCTTGGCGGGGCTCTCCTACGAGCAGTACTTC
>TRBJ1-5|NA|TRBD1|TRBV5-8
CASNGGEAGGQPQHF
TGTGCCAGCAACGGGGGAGAGGCAGGGGGTCAGCCCCAGCATTTT
>TRBJ2-7|NA|TRBD2|TRBV6-5
CASSPGLAGYYEQYF
TGTGCCAGCAGCCCCGGACTAGCGGGATACTACGAGCAGTACTTC
>TRBJ2-3|NA|NA|TRBV5-1
CASSLLTVLTDTQYF
TGCGCCAGCAGCTTGTTGACCGTCCTAACAGATACGCAGTATTTT
>TRBJ2-1|NA|TRBD2|TRBV18
CASSPPIQRDYNEQFF
TGTGCCAGCTCACCACCGATACAGCGGGACTACAATGAGCAGTTCTTC
>TRBJ1-3|NA|NA|TRBV11-2
CASSSFEDQYTIYF
TGTGCCAGCAGTTCTTTTGAGGATCAGTACACCATATATTTT
>TRBJ1-5|NA|NA|TRBV12-1
CASSPRYTAINQPQHF
TGTGCCAGCAGCCCGAGGTACACAGCTATTAATCAGCCCCAGCATTTT
>TRBJ2-7|NA|TRBD2|TRBV4-1
CASSSSGSYEQYF
TGCGCCAGCAGTAGTAGCGGGTCCTACGAGCAGTACTTC
>TRBJ2-7|NA|NA|TRBV7-3
CASSPGPSSYEQYF
TGTGCCAGCAGCCCAGGGCCAAGCTCCTACGAGCAGTACTTC
>TRBJ2-1|NA|NA|TRBV7-9
CASSPPGTRTYNEQFF
TGTGCCAGCAGCCCACCCGGGACGAGAACCTACAATGAGCAGTTCTTC
>TRBJ2-5|NA|TRBD2|TRBV2
CASSGTSGTQETQYF
TGTGCCAGCAGTGGGACTAGCGGGACCCAAGAGACCCAGTACTTC
>TRBJ2-5|NA|TRBD1|TRBV10-3
CAISEGQGGPEETQYF
TGTGCCATCAGTGAAGGACAGGGGGGACCAGAAGAGACCCAGTACTTC
>TRBJ2-2|NA|NA|TRBV7-3
CASSFRGNTGELFF
TGTGCCAGCAGCTTCAGGGGGAACACCGGGGAGCTGTTTTTT
>TRBJ2-1|NA|NA|TRBV2
CASKSPSGRQYDEQFF
TGTGCCAGCAAAAGCCCGTCGGGACGCCAATACGATGAGCAGTTCTTC
>TRBJ2-3|NA|NA|TRBV9
CASNPTSAGTDTQYF
TGTGCCAGCAACCCCACGTCTGCGGGAACAGATACGCAGTATTTT
>TRBJ1-2|NA|NA|TRBV7-9
CASSDGTYGYTF
TGTGCCAGCAGCGATGGAACATATGGCTACACCTTC
>TRBJ2-1|NA|NA|TRBV4-2
CASSQFGVGTDNEQFF
TGTGCCAGCAGCCAATTTGGTGTAGGCACCGACAATGAGCAGTTCTTC
>TRBJ1-2|NA|TRBD1|TRBV7-9
CASSPTGTGLFYGYTF
TGTGCCAGCAGCCCAACCGGGACAGGGCTTTTCTATGGCTACACCTTC
>TRBJ1-1|NA|TRBD1|TRBV19
CASSGTGWEDTEAFF
TGTGCCAGTAGCGGGACAGGTTGGGAGGACACTGAAGCTTTCTTT
>TRBJ1-4|NA|NA|TRBV6-5
CASSYLGEEKLFF
TGTGCCAGCAGTTACTTGGGGGAGGAAAAACTGTTTTTT
>TRBJ2-1|NA|NA|TRBV7-9
CASRYRDSAYNEQFF
TGTGCCAGCAGGTACAGGGACTCCGCCTACAATGAGCAGTTCTTC
>TRBJ2-5|NA|NA|TRBV27
CASSFGSQETQYF
TGTGCCAGCAGTTTTGGGTCACAAGAGACCCAGTACTTC
>TRBJ2-3|once|NA|TRBV9
CASSVANRGGTDTQYF
TGTGCCAGCAGCGTAGCTAACAGGGGGGGTACAGATACGCAGTATTTT